This TCR beta chain was recovered during a study of CD8 T cells in ankylosing spondylitis. CDR1 is SEHNR and CDR2 is FQNEAQ in the germline V gene (reference sequence). Trimming cost V 6 bases and J 4 bases; bases outside gene matches: 9. This CDR3 is built from 17 residues. TCRdb re-called the 5' RACE reads through MiXCR, storing one row per CDR3 protein. This table holds around 90,000 distinct CDR3 sequences, around 30% found once. This clonotype was detected a few times. What it binds is not known. Points from the study as a whole: CD8+ by phenotype, disease-linked clones were relatively rare in peripheral blood. A TCR beta motif made of several highly homologous variants seemed typical of ankylosing spondylitis blood.

The clonotype comes from a male donor with ankylosing spondylitis or in good health (not recorded which). The genes are TRBV7-9 and TRBJ2-6; TRBD1 matches at 10 bases. Sample: blood, either unsorted or a sorted T cell fraction (not recorded which). In DNA, the CDR3 is TGTGCCAGCAGTTCCGGGACAGGGGCTGACGGGGCCAACGTCCTGACTTTC. Residues: CASSSGTGADGANVLTF.